The clone carrying this TCR beta chain is deemed large. MiXCR was run by TCRdb on the reads, yielding one entry per CDR3 protein. The sample records approximately 3,500 distinct CDR3 sequences, around 14% being singletons. The data are from a study of liver allograft versus peripheral blood T cells. The overall study: Comparative analysis was performed on T cell receptor repertoires from transplanted livers and from recipients' peripheral blood.

There are 12 residues in the CDR3. Trimming took 4 bases from V and 10 from J, leaving 11 bases between them. Germline V gives CDR1 SQVTM, CDR2 ANQGSEA. The chain combines TRBV29-1 with TRBJ1-6; D unclear. The TCR comes from a human patient who had a liver transplant. The T cells may partly be graft donor cells. CDR3 sequence: CSVGHPGSPLHF. CDR3 nucleotide sequence: TGCAGCGTTGGACACCCGGGGTCACCCCTCCACTTT.